This T cell receptor beta chain was retrieved from a study of OX40 agonist ivuxolimab in advanced cancers. Study-level information: At 82.7% male, the cohort had a mean age of roughly 60 years, ranging from about 20 to 90. One hepatocellular carcinoma and a couple of cutaneous melanoma patients partially responded. Study-wide points: CD4+ and CD8+ blood T cells expanded clonally by week 6 at 0.1 to 3.0 mg/kg.

This clone was recorded only once. Its antigen is as yet unknown. TCRdb's copy holds only in-frame clones and misses some; the assay was immunoSEQ multiplex PCR. Of over 45,000 clones listed, roughly 84% were seen once; the top ten hold 1% to 1.3%. CDR1 and CDR2 from the germline V gene are SGHTA and FQGTGA. V lost 5 bases to trimming and J lost 8 bases, with 12 bases between them. The length of the CDR3 is 13 residues. This TCR was sampled from an adult with an advanced solid tumor such as melanoma, head and neck, liver or kidney cancer. The source was CD4+ or CD8+ T cells sorted from blood, collected in a trial of the OX40 agonist ivuxolimab. V gene TRBV7-3 combines with J gene TRBJ2-2, with D unclear. CDR3 loop: CASSPPVIGELFF. The CDR3 DNA reads as TGTGCCAGCAGCCCACCGGTGATTGGGGAGCTGTTTTTT.